The 10 T cell receptor beta chains below were found in one sample sequenced in a study of T cell responses to AZD1222 COVID-19 vaccine. Measured with immunoSEQ multiplex PCR; TCRdb has only the in-frame clones, and not every one. The sample consists of approximately 93,000 clones, 89% of them appearing once. The sample here was peripheral blood, taken 28 days after the second AZD1222 dose. These receptors came from an adult who received the AZD1222 COVID-19 vaccine.

V gene TRBV7-9 combines with J gene TRBJ2-1, with TRBD2 identical over 10 bases. Germline trimming cut 1 base from V and 10 bases from J; bases unmatched to any gene: 10. Germline V CDR1 and CDR2: SEHNR, FQNEAQ (reference sequence). The CDR3 is 16 residues long. Written as DNA, the CDR3 is TGTGCCAGCAGCTTAGAACTAGCGGGGTTCCCCCAAGAGCAGTTCTTC. Its translation is CASSLELAGFPQEQFF.

The chain recombines TRBV25-1 with TRBJ1-3, with D unclear. V was clipped by 2 bases and J by 0 bases, with 14 bases between them. This CDR3 is built from 17 residues. Germline loops: CDR1 MGHDK, CDR2 SYGVNS. As DNA, the CDR3 is TGTGCCAGCAGTGAAGTGGGTAGAGGTATCTCTGGAAACACCATATATTTT. Protein product: CASSEVGRGISGNTIYF. Looking up the rest from reference TRBV25-1 and TRBJ1-3 gives the full variable domain: EADIYQTPRYLVIGTGKKITLECSQTMGHDKMYWYQQDPGMELHLIHYSYGVNSTEKGDLSSESTVSRIRTEHFPLTLESARPSHTSQYLCASSEVGRGISGNTIYFGEGSWLTVV.

This rearrangement joins TRBV18 to TRBJ2-1; the D call may be TRBD1 or TRBD2 (6 bases each). Germline values: CDR1 KGHSH, CDR2 LQKENI. This CDR3 is built from 16 residues. V was clipped by 6 bases and J by 4 bases, with 19 bases between them. For the CDR3, the DNA is TGTGCCAGCTCGATACAGGGAGGAGGATTTTACAATGAGCAGTTCTTC. It is translated as CASSIQGGGFYNEQFF. Together with reference TRBV18 and TRBJ2-1, the CDR3 gives the full variable domain: NAGVMQNPRHLVRRRGQEARLRCSPMKGHSHVYWYRQLPEEGLKFMVYLQKENIIDESGMPKERFSAEFPKEGPSILRIQQVVRGDSAAYFCASSIQGGGFYNEQFFGPGTRLTVL.

The V call is TRBV16, the J call TRBJ1-5, with D uncertain. The germline gives CDR1 KGHSY, CDR2 FQNENV. V was pared by 0 bases and J by 2 bases, with 11 bases between. CDR3 length: 16 amino acids. CDR3 protein: CASSQSSGRGNQPQHF. In DNA form, the CDR3 reads TGTGCCAGCAGCCAATCCTCAGGTAGGGGCAATCAGCCCCAGCATTTT. Complete variable domain (other parts from reference TRBV16 and TRBJ1-5): GEEVAQTPKHLVRGEGQKAKLYCAPIKGHSYVFWYQQVLKNEFKFLISFQNENVFDETGMPKERFSAKCLPNSPCSLEIQATKLEDSAVYFCASSQSSGRGNQPQHFGDGTRLSIL.

In its sample, this clone was seen once. The rearrangement links TRBV11-2 to TRBJ2-1; 9 positions match TRBD2. Germline V CDR1 and CDR2: SGHAT, FQNNGV. CDR3 size: 15 residues. V shed 6 bases, J shed 3 bases, and the junction held 6 bases outside the gene matches. DNA for the CDR3: TGTGCCAGCAGTTCACTTAGCGGGAGCTACAATGAGCAGTTCTTC. This sequence encodes CASSSLSGSYNEQFF.

This clone was found once. The rearrangement uses TRBV7-9 and TRBJ1-3; D may be TRBD1 (5 bases). Germline V gene data show CDR1 as SEHNR and CDR2 as FQNEAQ (reference sequence). Trimming stripped 1 base from V and 0 bases from J, with 7 bases between. The CDR3 sequence is 15 residues long. The CDR3 DNA is TGTGCCAGCAGCTTAGGGACATTCTCTGGAAACACCATATATTTT. Amino acids: CASSLGTFSGNTIYF.

The gene calls are TRBV4-3 and TRBJ1-2; TRBD1 might be the D (5 bases). Germline V gene sequence: CDR1 LGHNA, CDR2 YSLEER. The CDR3 spans 16 residues. V lost 1 base and J 4 bases, leaving 16 bases between the germline ends. Written as DNA, the CDR3 is TGCGCCAGCAGCCAAGGCAGGGTTGTTCCCCTCTATGGCTACACCTTC. Amino acids: CASSQGRVVPLYGYTF.

This clone was recorded once. V is TRBV7-3 and J is TRBJ2-3; D tentatively reads TRBD1 or TRBD2 (5 bases each). The length of the CDR3 is 16 residues. Germline CDR1 reads SGHTA; CDR2 reads FQGTGA. With 5 bases removed from V and 3 bases from J, the gap between germline ends came to 18 bases. The CDR3 is CASSTPGRRPTDTQYF. The DNA of the CDR3 is TGTGCCAGCAGCACCCCGGGACGTCGACCGACAGATACGCAGTATTTT.

The gene calls are TRBV18 and TRBJ2-7; D ambiguous. The CDR3 extends over 12 amino acids. Trimming stripped 4 bases from V and 0 bases from J, with 4 bases between. Per germline, CDR1 KGHSH and CDR2 LQKENI. The CDR3 here is CASSLASYEQYF. Written as DNA, the CDR3 is TGTGCCAGCTCACTGGCCTCCTACGAGCAGTACTTC.

This chain connects TRBV19 to TRBJ2-1, with D possibly being TRBD1 or TRBD2 (6 bases each). This CDR3 region has 13 residues. From germline, CDR1 is LNHDA and CDR2 SQIVND (reference sequence). With 3 bases removed from V and 5 bases from J, the gap between germline ends came to 8 bases. The CDR3 loop is CASSIGGNNEQFF. The DNA for the CDR3 is TGTGCCAGTAGTATCGGGGGCAACAATGAGCAGTTCTTC.